Each of the 28 T cell receptor beta chains below was sequenced from the same sample in a study of blood T cell repertoires in COVID-19. Produced via immunoSEQ multiplex PCR; TCRdb's table is partial and in-frame only. The data show more than 300,000 clones, around nine tenths seen once. Sequencing was performed on peripheral blood. These receptor sequences come from a woman aged 18-29 years who had recovered from COVID-19.

J is TRBJ2-1 and V is TRBV29-1; the match to TRBD2 covers 9 bases. V was clipped by 7 bases and J by 6 bases; unmatched bases: 10. Germline-derived CDR1 and CDR2 are SQVTM and ANQGSEA. The CDR3 covers 14 residues. CDR3 coding DNA: TGCAGCGCTCAGACTAGCGGCCTTTTCAATGAGCAGTTCTTC. It encodes CSAQTSGLFNEQFF.

The chain employs TRBV6-5 and TRBJ1-2, with a weak D call TRBD1 (6 bases). Trimming took 6 bases from V and 10 from J, leaving 12 bases between them. The CDR3 consists of 11 residues. Germline loops: CDR1 MNHEY, CDR2 SVGAGI. The CDR3 nucleotides read TGTGCCAGCAGGCGACAGGACATCTACACCTTC. This encodes CASRRQDIYTF.

The genes are TRBV11-3 and TRBJ2-1; TRBD2 aligns across 11 bases. Germline values: CDR1 SGHNT, CDR2 YENEEA. V dropped 5 bases and J dropped 9; count of bases not matched to a gene: 12. The CDR3 contains 16 residues. The DNA of the CDR3 is TGTGCCAGCAGCCGTCGGGTAGCGGGAGGGCGGGGTGAGCAGTTCTTC. This codes for CASSRRVAGGRGEQFF.

The rearrangement uses TRBV7-2 and TRBJ2-2; possibly TRBD1 for D (7 bases). The CDR3 covers 15 residues. The V end lost 5 bases, the J end lost 4 bases, and 14 bases lay between the germline ends. Germline-derived CDR1 and CDR2 are SGHTA and FQGNSA. The CDR3: CASSRNRGGTGELFF. As DNA, the CDR3 is TGTGCCAGCAGCCGTAACAGGGGAGGCACCGGGGAGCTGTTTTTT.

V and J are TRBV11-2 and TRBJ2-3; 9 bases match TRBD2. The CDR3 covers 17 residues. From germline, CDR1 is SGHAT and CDR2 FQNNGV. V gave up 5 bases and J gave up 4 bases; unmatched junction bases: 13. The CDR3 sequence: CASSPRGGGRGPDTQYF. The DNA for the CDR3 is TGTGCCAGCAGCCCCCGGGGAGGCGGGAGGGGGCCAGATACGCAGTATTTT.

The chain links TRBV7-9 to TRBJ2-3; 16 nucleotides agree with TRBD2. Germline CDR1 SEHNR, CDR2 FQNEAQ (reference sequence). The trim removed 4 bases at V and 1 base at J, leaving 5 bases unmatched. The CDR3 contains 18 residues. Written as DNA, the CDR3 is TGTGCCAGCAGCTCGGGACTAGCGGGAGGGCCAGGCACAGATACGCAGTATTTT. Translated, it gives CASSSGLAGGPGTDTQYF.

The chain carries TRBV10-3 and TRBJ2-3; D is ambiguous. The CDR3 is 13 residues long. Germline V CDR1 and CDR2: ENHRY, SYGVKD. Trimming pared 1 base from V and 2 bases from J, leaving 4 bases between. The CDR3 loop reads CAISEWPTDTQYF. DNA for the CDR3: TGTGCCATCAGTGAGTGGCCCACAGATACGCAGTATTTT.

Here the CDR3 DNA reads TGTGCCAGCAGCCTAACGGGACAGGATTATTCACCCCTCCACTTT. Translation: CASSLTGQDYSPLHF. The chain combines TRBV9 with TRBJ1-6, with 8 nucleotides matching TRBD1. CDR1 SGDLS and CDR2 YYNGEE come from the germline V gene. The CDR3 totals 15 residues. Trimming took 4 bases from V and 8 from J; bases not matched to a gene: 8.

The genes are TRBV5-5 and TRBJ1-2, with D tentatively TRBD1 (5 bases). The CDR3 extends over 15 amino acids. The V gene lost 0 bases and the J gene lost 2 bases, with 11 bases spanning the gap. Germline CDR1 and CDR2: SGHKS and YYEKEE (reference sequence). The CDR3 is CASSLASGGNYGYTF. CDR3 bases: TGTGCCAGCAGCTTGGCGTCGGGGGGGAACTATGGCTACACCTTC. Looking up the rest from reference TRBV5-5 and TRBJ1-2 gives the full variable domain: DAGVTQSPTHLIKTRGQQVTLRCSPISGHKSVSWYQQVLGQGPQFIFQYYEKEERGRGNFPDRFSARQFPNYSSELNVNALLLGDSALYLCASSLASGGNYGYTFGSGTRLTVV.

The rearrangement uses TRBV29-1 and TRBJ2-2; possible D gene TRBD2, 6 bases. Trimming removed 2 bases from V and 8 bases from J, with 12 bases in between. The CDR3 has 13 amino acids. Germline assignment: CDR1 SQVTM and CDR2 ANQGSEA. CDR3 amino acids: CSVEIIGRGELFF. The CDR3 nucleotides are TGCAGCGTTGAAATCATAGGGAGGGGGGAGCTGTTTTTT.

The gene calls are TRBV5-1 and TRBJ2-2, with D tentatively TRBD2 (5 bases). The CDR3 totals 14 residues. Germline loops: CDR1 SGHRS, CDR2 YFSETQ. V dropped 1 base and J dropped 4 bases, with 8 bases sitting between them. The CDR3 is CASSLSGSTGELFF. The CDR3 DNA reads TGCGCCAGCAGCTTGTCGGGGAGCACCGGGGAGCTGTTTTTT.

This clone was detected only once. The chain joins TRBV12-5 to TRBJ2-1, with D tentatively TRBD2 (5 bases). The V end was cut by 4 bases, the J end by 4 bases, with 11 bases between. Germline CDR1 LGHNT, CDR2 FRNRAP. The CDR3 is made up of 14 amino acids. The CDR3: CASGYGVMYNEQFF. CDR3 DNA sequence: TGTGCTAGTGGTTACGGGGTTATGTACAATGAGCAGTTCTTC.

The CDR3 nucleotides are TGTGCCATCAGTGCGAGGGAGGGGGACAATGAGCAGTTCTTC. Translated: CAISAREGDNEQFF. The chain carries TRBV10-3 and TRBJ2-1; D is perhaps TRBD2 (7 bases). The CDR3 has 14 amino acids. Germline lookup yields CDR1 ENHRY and CDR2 SYGVKD. Trimming took 4 bases from V and 5 from J, leaving 12 bases between them.

The rearrangement uses TRBV4-1 and TRBJ1-2, with TRBD1 matching over 8 bases. V gave up 0 bases and J gave up 4 bases; unmatched junction bases: 22. The CDR3 runs to 21 residues. Per the germline V gene, CDR1 is MGHRA and CDR2 is YSYEKL. CDR3 residues: CASSQDLPSGTGRHVSYGYTF. The CDR3 DNA is TGCGCCAGCAGCCAAGACCTACCGAGCGGGACAGGTCGACATGTGAGCTATGGCTACACCTTC.

The chain couples TRBV11-3 to TRBJ1-1, with 9 bases matching TRBD1. With 2 bases clipped from V and 6 bases from J, the junction kept 10 bases outside the gene matches. Germline assignment: CDR1 SGHNT and CDR2 YENEEA. The CDR3 length is 16 residues. CDR3 sequence reads: CASSLQGTGGSAEAFF. Here the CDR3 DNA reads TGTGCCAGCAGCTTACAAGGTACAGGGGGCTCGGCTGAAGCTTTCTTT.

The chain couples TRBV4-3 to TRBJ2-3; TRBD1 matches at 9 bases. This CDR3 has 15 amino acids. Germline lookup yields CDR1 LGHNA and CDR2 YSLEER. J lost 4 bases, V lost 4 bases, and 6 bases had no gene match. The CDR3 loop is CASSRDRVRADTQYF. The CDR3 DNA is TGCGCCAGCAGCCGGGACAGGGTGAGAGCAGATACGCAGTATTTT.

This clone has a handful of counts. The chain is built from TRBV19 and TRBJ1-1; TRBD1 matches at 10 bases. CDR1 is LNHDA and CDR2 is SQIVND in the germline V gene (reference sequence). The V and J ends lost 1 base and 8 bases, in that order; junction bases with no gene match: 4. CDR3 length: 14 residues. This chain's CDR3 is CASSIVGTGAEAFF. CDR3 nucleotides: TGTGCCAGTAGTATAGTGGGGACAGGGGCGGAAGCTTTCTTT.

This clone was counted once. The rearrangement links TRBV28 to TRBJ2-4; the D gene is possibly TRBD1 (5 bases). Germline V gene data show CDR1 as MDHEN and CDR2 as SYDVKM. The length of the CDR3 is 15 residues. V lost 6 bases, J lost 1 base, and 13 bases lay in between. The CDR3 nucleotides read TGTGCCAGCAGGCTACAGGCGGTTGCCAAAAACATTCAGTACTTC. It codes for CASRLQAVAKNIQYF.

The rearrangement uses TRBV5-1 and TRBJ2-4; weak D call: TRBD1 (6 bases). The CDR3 contains 13 residues. Germline V gives CDR1 SGHRS, CDR2 YFSETQ. The V gene lost 4 bases and the J gene lost 6 bases, with 11 bases spanning the gap. The CDR3 protein is CASSAGTLNIQYF. CDR3 nucleotides: TGCGCCAGCAGCGCTGGGACATTAAACATTCAGTACTTC.

The chain combines TRBV6-1 with TRBJ1-3; 7 nucleotides line up with TRBD1. Germline loops: CDR1 MNHNS, CDR2 SASEGT. The CDR3 sequence is 14 residues long. V trimming: 2 bases; J trimming: 7 bases; junction bases outside the gene matches: 5. For the CDR3, the DNA is TGTGCCAGCAGTGAAAGTGGGACAGCGAACACCATATATTTT. Translated: CASSESGTANTIYF.

V gene TRBV2 combines with J gene TRBJ1-2; 8 nucleotides align to TRBD1. Looked up from germline, CDR1 is SNHLY and CDR2 is FYNNEI. The CDR3 is 15 residues long. After removal of 8 bases from V and 1 base from J, the junction contained 9 bases not matched to a gene. The CDR3 here is CASLGSGQVNYGYTF. The CDR3 DNA sequence: TGTGCCAGCCTCGGCTCGGGACAGGTTAACTATGGCTACACCTTC.

In this sample, this clone turned up once. V usage is TRBV10-3 and J usage is TRBJ2-5, with D possibly TRBD1 on 7 matching bases. CDR3 size: 12 residues. Germline assignment: CDR1 ENHRY and CDR2 SYGVKD. Between the trimmed V and J ends, which lost 6 bases and 5 bases, there was a span of 10 bases. The CDR3 DNA sequence: TGTGCCATCAGAGCAGGGGGGGAGACCCAGTACTTC. Its protein is CAIRAGGETQYF.

This chain connects TRBV7-2 to TRBJ1-2; D call uncertain. Germline loops: CDR1 SGHTA, CDR2 FQGNSA. Trimming took off 0 bases at V and 3 bases at J, with 11 bases between the two ends. The CDR3 is 15 residues long. The CDR3 sequence: CASSLALQSDYGYTF. In DNA form, the CDR3 reads TGTGCCAGCAGCTTAGCGCTTCAGTCTGACTATGGCTACACCTTC. The full variable domain, its missing parts supplied by reference TRBV7-2 and TRBJ1-2, is GAGVSQSPSNKVTEKGKDVELRCDPISGHTALYWYRQSLGQGLEFLIYFQGNSAPDKSGLPSDRFSAERTGGSVSTLTIQRTQQEDSAVYLCASSLALQSDYGYTFGSGTRLTVV.

This chain joins TRBV9 and TRBJ2-2; 13 nucleotides match TRBD2. Per germline, CDR1 SGDLS and CDR2 YYNGEE. The CDR3 has 17 residues. V dropped 6 bases and J dropped 1; count of bases not matched to a gene: 6. CDR3 sequence (DNA): TGTGCCAGCACACTAGCGGGAGGGAAAGTGAACACCGGGGAGCTGTTTTTT. Its translation: CASTLAGGKVNTGELFF.

The gene calls are TRBV24-1 and TRBJ2-1; 7 nucleotides match TRBD2. This CDR3 has 16 residues. CDR1 and CDR2 from the germline V gene are KGHDR and SFDVKD. V lost 7 bases and J lost 6; bases outside the gene matches: 14. In DNA, the CDR3 is TGTGCCACCAGCTCCCCGATAGCGGGCTACGGCAATGAGCAGTTCTTC. It encodes CATSSPIAGYGNEQFF.

The V and J genes are TRBV7-2 and TRBJ1-2; a weak D match, TRBD1 (6 bases). Trimming pared 5 bases from V and 8 bases from J, leaving 15 bases between. The CDR3 has 13 residues. The germline V gene encodes CDR1 SGHTA and CDR2 FQGNSA. CDR3 sequence reads: CASSHLQGWGYTF. For the CDR3, the DNA is TGTGCCAGCAGCCATCTCCAGGGGTGGGGCTACACCTTC.

V usage is TRBV15 and J usage is TRBJ2-4; 10 bases match TRBD2. CDR1 and CDR2 from the germline V gene are LNHNV and YYDKDF (reference sequence). The CDR3 runs to 16 residues. The J segment lost 1 base and the V segment lost 4 bases, leaving 4 bases of the junction unmatched. CDR3 sequence (DNA): TGTGCCACCAGCACCCTAGCGGGAGTGGCCAAAAACATTCAGTACTTC. Translated: CATSTLAGVAKNIQYF.

The rearrangement uses TRBV19 and TRBJ2-3, with D possibly being TRBD1 (6 bases). In germline, CDR1 is LNHDA, CDR2 SQIVND (reference sequence). Trimming took off 5 bases at V and 5 bases at J, with 17 bases between the two ends. The CDR3 runs to 15 residues. CDR3 sequence: CASSVRYRVEDTQYF. For the CDR3, the DNA is TGTGCCAGTAGTGTCAGATACAGGGTCGAAGATACGCAGTATTTT. Filled out from reference TRBV19 and TRBJ2-3, the complete variable domain reads DGGITQSPKYLFRKEGQNVTLSCEQNLNHDAMYWYRQDPGQGLRLIYYSQIVNDFQKGDIAEGYSVSREKKESFPLTVTSAQKNPTAFYLCASSVRYRVEDTQYFGPGTRLTVL.